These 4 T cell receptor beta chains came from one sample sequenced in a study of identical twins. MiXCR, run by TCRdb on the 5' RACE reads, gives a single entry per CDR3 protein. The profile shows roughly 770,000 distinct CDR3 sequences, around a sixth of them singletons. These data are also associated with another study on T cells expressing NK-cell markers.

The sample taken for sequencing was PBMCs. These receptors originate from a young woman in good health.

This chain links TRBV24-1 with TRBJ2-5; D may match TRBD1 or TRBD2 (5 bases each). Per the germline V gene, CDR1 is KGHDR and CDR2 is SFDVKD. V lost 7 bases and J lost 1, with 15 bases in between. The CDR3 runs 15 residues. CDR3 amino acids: CATSPGPGPQETQYF. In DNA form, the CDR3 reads TGTGCCACCAGCCCGGGGCCCGGACCCCAAGAGACCCAGTACTTC.

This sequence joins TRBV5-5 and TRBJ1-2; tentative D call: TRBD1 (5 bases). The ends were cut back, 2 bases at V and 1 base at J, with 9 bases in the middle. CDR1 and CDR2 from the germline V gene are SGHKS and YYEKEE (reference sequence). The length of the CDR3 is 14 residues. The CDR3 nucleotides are TGTGCCAGCAGCTTTGGACAAGTTAACTATGGCTACACCTTC. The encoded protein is CASSFGQVNYGYTF.

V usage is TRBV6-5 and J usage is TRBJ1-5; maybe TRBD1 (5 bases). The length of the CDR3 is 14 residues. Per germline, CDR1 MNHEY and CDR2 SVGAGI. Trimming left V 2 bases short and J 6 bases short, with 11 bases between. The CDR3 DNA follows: TGTGCCAGCAGTTACGAGGGGACGGGTCAGCCCCAGCATTTT. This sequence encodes CASSYEGTGQPQHF.

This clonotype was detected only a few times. In DNA form, the CDR3 reads TGCGCCAGCAGCTTGGCCGTTACAGGGCTGAACACTGAAGCTTTCTTT. Translated, it gives CASSLAVTGLNTEAFF. V and J are TRBV5-1 and TRBJ1-1; D is perhaps TRBD1 (6 bases). The CDR3 has 16 residues. Trimming left V 0 bases short and J 0 bases short, with 12 bases between. The V gene's germline CDR1 is SGHRS and CDR2 YFSETQ.